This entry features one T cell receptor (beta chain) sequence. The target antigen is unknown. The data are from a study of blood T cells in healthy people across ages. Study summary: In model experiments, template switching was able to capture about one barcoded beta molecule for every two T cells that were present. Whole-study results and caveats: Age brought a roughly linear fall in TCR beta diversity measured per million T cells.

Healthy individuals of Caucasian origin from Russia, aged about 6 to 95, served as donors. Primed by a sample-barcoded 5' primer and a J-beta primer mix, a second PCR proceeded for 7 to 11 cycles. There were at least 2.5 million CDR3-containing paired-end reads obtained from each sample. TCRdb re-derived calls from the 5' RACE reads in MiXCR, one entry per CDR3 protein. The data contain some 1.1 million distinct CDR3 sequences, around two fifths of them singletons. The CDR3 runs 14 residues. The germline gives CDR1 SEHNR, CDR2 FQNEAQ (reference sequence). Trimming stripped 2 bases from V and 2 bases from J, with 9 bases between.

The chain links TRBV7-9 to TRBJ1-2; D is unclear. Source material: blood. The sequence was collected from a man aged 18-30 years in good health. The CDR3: CASSLMTGNYGYTF. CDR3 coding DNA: TGTGCCAGCAGCTTAATGACGGGAAACTATGGCTACACCTTC.